Listed here is a single T cell receptor (beta chain). Data came from immunoSEQ multiplex PCR; TCRdb stores just in-frame clones and leaves some out. The sample gives roughly 2.6 million clones, around 90% of which show up once; 0.14% is in the top ten. This sample was taken from a study of shared clonotypes between healthy human individuals. Study-wide context: CD4 naive cells filled three plates per donor, CD4 memory three, CD8 naive two and CD8 memory one.

CD4+ cells underwent separation, giving CD45RA+ naive and CD45RA-negative memory subsets. The source is a young man in good health. Sequenced sample: naive CD4+ T cells sorted from blood. Subset in this sample: CD45RA+ positively selected.

CDR3 sequence reads: CATSWGLRYEQYF. CDR3 coding DNA: TGTGCCACCAGCTGGGGGCTAAGGTACGAGCAGTACTTC. The chain joins TRBV15 to TRBJ2-7, with D possibly matching TRBD1 (6 bases). The CDR3 consists of 13 residues. V was pared by 5 bases and J by 4 bases, with 12 bases between. Germline V gene sequence: CDR1 LNHNV, CDR2 YYDKDF (reference sequence).